This T cell receptor (beta chain) was captured in a study of shared clonotypes between healthy human individuals. The assay was immunoSEQ multiplex PCR, and TCRdb's table has in-frame clones only and misses some. The sample lists 400,000 to 600,000 clones, about 96% occurring once. The germline CDR1 and CDR2 sequences are GTSNPN and SVGIG (reference sequence). This CDR3 has 15 amino acids. Trimming removed 2 bases from V and 7 bases from J, with 15 bases in between. Sequenced input: naive CD4+ T cells sorted from blood. Subset in this sample: CD45RA+ positively selected. This rearrangement joins TRBV30 to TRBJ1-6; no clear D. The sequence came from a woman aged 30 to 39 in good health. CDR3 in DNA: TGTGCCTGGAGTCCGACTCCGGGAGTGAATTCACCCCTCCACTTT. This sequence encodes CAWSPTPGVNSPLHF.